This passage covers 6 T cell receptor beta chains from one sample sequenced in a study of cytomegalovirus exposure and HLA in healthy donors. Assay: immunoSEQ multiplex PCR; the TCRdb copy retains only in-frame clones and omits some. The sample includes around 63,000 clones, more than 80% of them seen just once. Specimen: PBMCs. The receptors derive from a woman aged 18-30 years in good health and CMV-seronegative.

The V gene is TRBV7-2, the J gene TRBJ2-5, with 7 bases identical to TRBD2. Unmatched junction bases numbered 15, after V lost 3 bases and J lost 2 bases. Per germline, CDR1 SGHTA and CDR2 FQGNSA. This CDR3 has 18 amino acids. The CDR3 reads CASSFSIILGLEQETQYF. The CDR3 coding sequence is TGTGCCAGCAGCTTTTCGATAATACTCGGACTAGAACAAGAGACCCAGTACTTC.

J is TRBJ2-7 and V is TRBV7-9, with TRBD2 matching 7 bases. The germline V gene encodes CDR1 SEHNR and CDR2 FQNEAQ (reference sequence). The CDR3 has 16 residues. V shed 5 bases, J shed 1 base, and the junction held 11 bases outside the gene matches. The DNA of the CDR3 is TGTGCCAGCAGCCAATGGGGAGGGATGCGGTCCTACGAGCAGTACTTC. This translates into CASSQWGGMRSYEQYF. The full variable domain, rest sourced from reference TRBV7-9 and TRBJ2-7, is DTGVSQNPRHKITKRGQNVTFRCDPISEHNRLYWYRQTLGQGPEFLTYFQNEAQLEKSRLLSDRFSAERPKGSFSTLEIQRTEQGDSAMYLCASSQWGGMRSYEQYFGPGTRLTVT.

Concerning this clone itself: Other DNA sequences within the sample encode an identical CDR3. This chain connects TRBV19 to TRBJ2-3, with D possibly matching TRBD1 (5 bases). The V end was cut by 1 base, the J end by 0 bases, with 5 bases between. The CDR3 loop spans 14 amino acids. Germline CDR1 is LNHDA and CDR2 is SQIVND (reference sequence). CDR3: CASSIGGSTDTQYF. The CDR3 DNA reads TGTGCCAGTAGTATAGGGGGCAGCACAGATACGCAGTATTTT.

This rearrangement joins TRBV5-4 to TRBJ1-3; 11 bases fit TRBD1. The ends lost 4 bases at V and 1 base at J; junction bases unmatched: 4. The CDR3 runs 16 residues. Germline V CDR1 and CDR2: SGHNT, YYREEE (reference sequence). The CDR3: CASSRGQGGSGNTIYF. The DNA for the CDR3 is TGTGCCAGCAGCCGGGGACAGGGGGGTTCTGGAAACACCATATATTTT.

The chain recombines TRBV10-3 with TRBJ2-7, with 8 bases matching TRBD2. The CDR3 runs to 17 residues. In germline, CDR1 is ENHRY, CDR2 SYGVKD. Trimming cost V 4 bases and J 4 bases; bases outside gene matches: 15. CDR3 in amino acids: CAISGLVTSGLKYEQYF. In DNA, the CDR3 is TGTGCCATCAGTGGACTAGTTACTAGCGGCCTTAAGTACGAGCAGTACTTC.

The chain employs TRBV5-1 and TRBJ1-2, with unresolved D. Germline CDR1 SGHRS, CDR2 YFSETQ. CDR3 length: 13 residues. Trimming stripped 4 bases from V and 6 bases from J, with 13 bases between. CDR3 region: CASSPAGRDGYTF. CDR3 nucleotide sequence: TGCGCCAGCAGCCCGGCCGGGAGGGATGGCTACACCTTC.